Listed below are T cell receptor beta chains from one sample, sequenced in a study of T cell repertoires in cytomegalovirus infection. In TCRdb, the reads were re-called with MiXCR into one record per CDR3 protein. The sample yields about 250,000 distinct CDR3 sequences, over 15% seen once. The sequenced sample consisted of CD8+ T cells from PBMCs. These receptors were obtained from a human donor in good health (CMV status not recorded). Some clones in this sample may be carry-over from other donors' samples. CDR3s include the opening cysteine and the closing phenylalanine or tryptophan. A D gene is named only where the DNA matches it firmly. Rows give clone size only sometimes, using once, few, many, or a class for an expanded clone.

abundance	j_gene	d_gene	v_gene	CDR3nt	CDR3aa
few	TRBJ1-1	-	TRBV4-1	TGCGCCAGCAGCCAAGGAGGGCTTGGGACTGAAGCTTTCTTT	CASSQGGLGTEAFF
-	TRBJ1-1	-	TRBV2	TGTGCCAGCAGTGGCGGGGGGACTTTAACTGAAGCTTTCTTT	CASSGGGTLTEAFF
many	TRBJ1-2	TRBD1	TRBV7-2	TGTGCCAGCAGCTCTCTGGGAGGGGGCGCGTATGGCTACACCTTC	CASSSLGGGAYGYTF
many	TRBJ1-6	-	TRBV11-2	TGTGCCAGCAGCTTAGGTTTTTCCTATAATTCACCCCTCCACTTT	CASSLGFSYNSPLHF
-	TRBJ2-5	TRBD2	TRBV27	TGTGCCAGCAAGGGCGGGGGGGCCGGGGAGACCCAGTACTTC	CASKGGGAGETQYF
few	TRBJ1-3	-	TRBV7-3	TGTGCCAGCAGCTGGGCGGTTGGAAACACCATATATTTT	CASSWAVGNTIYF
many	TRBJ2-3	-	TRBV7-6	TGTGCCAGCAGCCAACCTCCAGACGGGGGAAGGGGTTCAGATACGCAGTATTTT	CASSQPPDGGRGSDTQYF
few	TRBJ1-1	-	TRBV6-6	TGTGCCAGCAGTCCCCGGGGACTCAACATGAACACTGAAGCTTTCTTT	CASSPRGLNMNTEAFF
few	TRBJ1-4	-	TRBV6-1	TGTGCCAGCAGTGAAGAGTGGCGGACGGGAGTTTATGAAAAACTGTTTTTT	CASSEEWRTGVYEKLFF
few	TRBJ2-6	-	TRBV15	TGTGCCACCAGCAGAGATCGGGGGTTTGGGGCCAACGTCCTGACTTTC	CATSRDRGFGANVLTF
many	TRBJ2-3	-	TRBV5-6	TGTGCCAGCAGCTTGTTAACGGGGACAGATACGCAGTATTTT	CASSLLTGTDTQYF
-	TRBJ2-7	TRBD1	TRBV4-1	TGCGCCAGCAGCCAACACCCGGGACAGATAACCTACGAGCAGTACTTC	CASSQHPGQITYEQYF
many	TRBJ1-3	-	TRBV7-2	TGTGCCAGCAGCTCGTTAAGTGGACATCGCTCTGGAAACACCATATATTTT	CASSSLSGHRSGNTIYF
once	TRBJ1-2	TRBD1	TRBV7-9	TGTGCCAGCAGCCAAGGACAGGGCCGTAACTATGGCTACACCTTC	CASSQGQGRNYGYTF
few	TRBJ2-3	-	TRBV6-5	TGTGCCACCTATACCGCAACAGATACGCAGTATTTT	CATYTATDTQYF
-	TRBJ2-1	TRBD1	TRBV9	TGTGCCAGCAGCGTAGATTCGGGGGACAGGGGCTACAATGAGCAGTTCTTC	CASSVDSGDRGYNEQFF